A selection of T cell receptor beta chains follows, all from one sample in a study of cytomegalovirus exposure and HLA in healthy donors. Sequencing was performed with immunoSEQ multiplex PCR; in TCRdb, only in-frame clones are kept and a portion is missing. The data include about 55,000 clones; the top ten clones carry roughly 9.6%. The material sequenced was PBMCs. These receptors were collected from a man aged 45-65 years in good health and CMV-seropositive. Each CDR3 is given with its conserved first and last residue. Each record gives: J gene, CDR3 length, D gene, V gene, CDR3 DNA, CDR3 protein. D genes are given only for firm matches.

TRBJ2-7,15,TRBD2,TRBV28,TGTGCCAGCAGTGTCTTAGCGGGAGGGGGCTACGAGCAGTACTTC,CASSVLAGGGYEQYF
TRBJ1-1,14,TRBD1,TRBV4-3,TGCGCCAGCAGCGGACAGGCAATGAACACTGAAGCTTTCTTT,CASSGQAMNTEAFF
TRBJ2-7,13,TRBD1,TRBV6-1,TGTGCCAGCAGTGGGGACAGGGTGGTCGAGCAGTACTTC,CASSGDRVVEQYF
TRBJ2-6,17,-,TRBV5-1,TGCGCCAGCAGCTCGACACGGATGAGCTCTGGGGCCAACGTCCTGACTTTC,CASSSTRMSSGANVLTF
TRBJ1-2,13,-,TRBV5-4,TGTGCCAGCAGCGAGAGGGCAGGAGGAGGCTACACCTTC,CASSERAGGGYTF
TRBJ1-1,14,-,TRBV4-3,TGCGCCAGCAGCCAAGATAAGGGATTAGGGGTAGCTTTCTTT,CASSQDKGLGVAFF
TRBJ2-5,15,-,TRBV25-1,TGTGCCAGCAGTGCGGGGGGCGGTCGGGCGGAGACCCAGTACTTC,CASSAGGGRAETQYF
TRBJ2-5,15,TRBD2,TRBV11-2,TGTGCCAGCAGCTTACCGGGACTAGCTCGGGAGACCCAGTACTTC,CASSLPGLARETQYF
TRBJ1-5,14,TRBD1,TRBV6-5,TGTGCCAGCAGAGGACAGGGACGGAACCAGCCCCAGCATTTT,CASRGQGRNQPQHF
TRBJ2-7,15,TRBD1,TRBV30,TGTGCCTGGAGTGTTGAAAGGACAGGGGCTTACGAGCAGTACTTC,CAWSVERTGAYEQYF
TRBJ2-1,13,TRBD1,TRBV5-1,TGCGCCAGCAGCCCGACAGGGGCCAATGAGCAGTTCTTC,CASSPTGANEQFF
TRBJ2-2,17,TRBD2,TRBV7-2,TGTGCCAGCAGCTTAGCGCCGAGCGGGGGGGCCAGTGGGGAGCTGTTTTTT,CASSLAPSGGASGELFF
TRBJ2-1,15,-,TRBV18,TGTGCCAGCTCACCACTTCAATCAGTATACAATGAGCAGTTCTTC,CASSPLQSVYNEQFF
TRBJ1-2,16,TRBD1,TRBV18,TGTGCCAGCTCACCAGAGGACAGGGGGCCATCCTATGGCTACACCTTC,CASSPEDRGPSYGYTF
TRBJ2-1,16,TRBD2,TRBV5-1,TGCGCCAGCAGCTCGGCCGGACTAGCGGGAGGGAATGAGCAGTTCTTC,CASSSAGLAGGNEQFF
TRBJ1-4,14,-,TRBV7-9,TGTGCCAGCAGCTCCGGACAGCTCAATGAAAAACTGTTTTTT,CASSSGQLNEKLFF
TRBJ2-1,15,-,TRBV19,TGTGCCAGTAGTATTGGCGGAGTTTCCGACAATGAGCAGTTCTTC,CASSIGGVSDNEQFF
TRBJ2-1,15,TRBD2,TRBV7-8,TGTGCCAGCAGCTTAGCGGGAGGGCCCGACAATGAGCAGTTCTTC,CASSLAGGPDNEQFF
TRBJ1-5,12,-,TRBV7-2,TGTGCCAGCAGCCCGAGGGATCAGCCCCAGCATTTT,CASSPRDQPQHF
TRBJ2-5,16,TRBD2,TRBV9,TGTGCCAGCACCACTTCCGGGACTAGCGGGAGAGAGACCCAGTACTTC,CASTTSGTSGRETQYF
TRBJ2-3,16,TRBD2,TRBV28,TGTGCCAGCGTTCGGTGGACTAGCGGCCTCACAGATACGCAGTATTTT,CASVRWTSGLTDTQYF
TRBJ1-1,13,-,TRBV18,TGTGCCAGCTCAAACAGTGGTAACACTGAAGCTTTCTTT,CASSNSGNTEAFF
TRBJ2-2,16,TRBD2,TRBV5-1,TGCGCCAGCAGCTCGAAGGGACTAGCGAACACCGGGGAGCTGTTTTTT,CASSSKGLANTGELFF
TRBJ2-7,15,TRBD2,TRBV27,TGTGCCAGCAGTTCCACTAGCGGGGGGACCTACGAGCAGTACTTC,CASSSTSGGTYEQYF
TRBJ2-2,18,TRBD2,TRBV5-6,TGTGCCAGCAGCTCGCCAAGTACAGCGGGATCGAACACCGGGGAGCTGTTTTTT,CASSSPSTAGSNTGELFF
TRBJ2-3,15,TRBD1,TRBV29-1,TGCAGCGTTGACCACGGACAGGGAACCGCGCGTACGCAGTATTTT,CSVDHGQGTARTQYF
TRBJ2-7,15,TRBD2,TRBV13,TGTGCCAGCAGCTCGCTAGCGGGGGGATTCTACGAGCAGTACTTC,CASSSLAGGFYEQYF
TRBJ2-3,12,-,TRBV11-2,TGTGCCAGCAGCCTCCCGGCAGATACGCAGTATTTT,CASSLPADTQYF
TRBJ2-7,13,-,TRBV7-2,TGTGCCAGCAGCGCCAGACAGCCGTTGGAGCAGTACTTC,CASSARQPLEQYF
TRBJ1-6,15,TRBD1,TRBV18,TGTGCCAGCTCACCCGGGACAGGGACGAGTTCACCCCTCCACTTT,CASSPGTGTSSPLHF
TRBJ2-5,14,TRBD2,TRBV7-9,TGTGCCAGCAGCTCCGGCGGCGGGGGGAAGACCCAGTACTTC,CASSSGGGGKTQYF
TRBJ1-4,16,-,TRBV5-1,TGCGCCAGCAGCTTGTTGGGGGCGCGGGCTAATGAAAAACTGTTTTTT,CASSLLGARANEKLFF
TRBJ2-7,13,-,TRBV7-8,TGTGCCAGCAGCCTAACGGGCCAGCGGGAGCAGTACTTC,CASSLTGQREQYF